This T cell receptor (beta chain) appears in the sequencing data of a study of blood T cell repertoires in COVID-19. This clone was detected only once. Cohorts were based on clinical histories the participants reported. The study counted Cohort 3 donors as recovered given two negative PCRs, clearance, or symptom resolution. Original handling: Estimation of nucleated cell counts was performed using reference gene primer amplification. Produced via immunoSEQ multiplex PCR; TCRdb's table is partial and in-frame only. Clone size and the V and J calls come from that table; the DNA yielded D and trimming. The sample consists of under 200,000 clones, over 75% of them appearing once. V was pared by 4 bases and J by 5 bases, with 13 bases of the junction left unmatched. The CDR3 sequence is 16 residues long. Germline V gives CDR1 KGHSH, CDR2 LQKENI.

Source material: PBMCs or T cells enriched from blood (not recorded which). The sequence was obtained from a man between 50 and 59 years old who had recovered from COVID-19. V and J are TRBV18 and TRBJ2-7, with 8 bases identical to TRBD1. The CDR3 DNA reads TGTGCCAGCTCACTGGGGACAGGCGGCGGGCCGGACGAGCAGTACTTC. Translation gives CASSLGTGGGPDEQYF. The full variable domain, in which reference TRBV18 and TRBJ2-7 provide the parts outside the CDR3, is NAGVMQNPRHLVRRRGQEARLRCSPMKGHSHVYWYRQLPEEGLKFMVYLQKENIIDESGMPKERFSAEFPKEGPSILRIQQVVRGDSAAYFCASSLGTGGGPDEQYFGPGTRLTVT.